This section outlines one TCR beta chain sequence together with its context. Its antigen remains unidentified. Following extraction, RNA underwent reverse transcription to cDNA, which served as the sequencing template. Here immunoSEQ multiplex PCR was the method, and the copy in TCRdb shows in-frame clones only, minus some. The data hold 120,000 to 150,000 clones, with around two thirds observed a single time. This entry comes from a study of CD8+ T cells in alopecia areata. Study-wide results and limits: Clonality in lesional scalp, especially alopecia totalis/universalis, exceeded that of normal scalp.

Sequences were obtained from CD8+ T cells sorted from blood. This receptor was taken from a human donor in good health.

The CDR3 coding sequence is TGTGCCAGCAGCCAAGCACGTTCCGAGCAGTACTTC. This codes for CASSQARSEQYF. This chain uses TRBV16 with TRBJ2-7; no reliable D call. The CDR3 runs 12 residues. Germline CDR1 and CDR2: KGHSY and FQNENV. The V and J ends lost 2 bases and 6 bases respectively, with 8 bases between them.